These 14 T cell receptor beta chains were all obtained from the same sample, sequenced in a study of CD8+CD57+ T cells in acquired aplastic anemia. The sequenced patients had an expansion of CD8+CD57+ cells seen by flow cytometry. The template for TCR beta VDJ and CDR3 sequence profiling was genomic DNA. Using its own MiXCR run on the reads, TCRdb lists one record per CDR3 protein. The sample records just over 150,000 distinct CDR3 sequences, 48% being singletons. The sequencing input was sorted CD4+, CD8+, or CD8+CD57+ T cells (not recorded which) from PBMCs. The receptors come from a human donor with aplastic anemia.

Written as DNA, the CDR3 is TGCGCCTCTCAGCCGCCGGGACCGAACACCGGGGAGCTGTTTTTT. Protein sequence: CASQPPGPNTGELFF. The rearrangement joins TRBV10-1 to TRBJ2-2; TRBD1 or TRBD2 may be the D gene (5 bases each). Germline V gene data show CDR1 as WNHNN and CDR2 as SYGVQD (reference sequence). The CDR3 totals 15 residues. Trimming pared 11 bases from V and 0 bases from J, leaving 16 bases between.

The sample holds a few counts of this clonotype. DNA of the CDR3: TGTGCCAGCAGTTTTTTCCCCCTCTCTGGGGCCAACGTCCTGACTTTC. Protein: CASSFFPLSGANVLTF. The chain uses TRBV12-3 or TRBV12-4 and TRBJ2-6, with unresolved D. Trimming shortened V by 3 bases and J by 0 bases, and 9 bases separated the two germline ends. The CDR3 has 16 residues.

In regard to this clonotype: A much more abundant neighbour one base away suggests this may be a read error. The chain's CDR3 is CASSPSYNERFF. As DNA, the CDR3 is TGTGCCAGCAGCCCCTCCTACAATGAGCGGTTCTTC. The V gene is TRBV5-5, the J gene TRBJ2-1; D not resolved. The CDR3 has 12 residues. Germline V gene data show CDR1 as SGHKS and CDR2 as YYEKEE (reference sequence).

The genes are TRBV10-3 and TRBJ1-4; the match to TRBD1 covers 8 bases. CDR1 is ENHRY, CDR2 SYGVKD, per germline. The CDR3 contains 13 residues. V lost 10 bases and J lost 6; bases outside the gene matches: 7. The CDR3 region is CATRTGQDEKLFF. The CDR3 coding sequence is TGTGCCACCCGGACAGGGCAGGATGAAAAACTGTTTTTT.

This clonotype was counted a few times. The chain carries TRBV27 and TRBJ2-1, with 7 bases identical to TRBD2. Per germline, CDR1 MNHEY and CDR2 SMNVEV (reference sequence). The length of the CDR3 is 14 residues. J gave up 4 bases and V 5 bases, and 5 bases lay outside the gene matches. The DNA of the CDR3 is TGTGCCAGCAGTGTGGGGGGGAATTACAATGAGCAGTTCTTC. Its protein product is CASSVGGNYNEQFF.

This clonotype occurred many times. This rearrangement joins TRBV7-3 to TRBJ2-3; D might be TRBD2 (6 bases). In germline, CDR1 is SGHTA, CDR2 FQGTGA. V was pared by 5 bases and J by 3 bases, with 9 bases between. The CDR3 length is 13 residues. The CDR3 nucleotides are TGTGCCAGCAGCCCTGGGGGGACAGATACGCAGTATTTT. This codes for CASSPGGTDTQYF. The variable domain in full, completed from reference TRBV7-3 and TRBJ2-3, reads GAGVSQTPSNKVTEKGKYVELRCDPISGHTALYWYRQSLGQGPEFLIYFQGTGAADDSGLPNDRFFAVRPEGSVSTLKIQRTERGDSAVYLCASSPGGTDTQYFGPGTRLTVL.

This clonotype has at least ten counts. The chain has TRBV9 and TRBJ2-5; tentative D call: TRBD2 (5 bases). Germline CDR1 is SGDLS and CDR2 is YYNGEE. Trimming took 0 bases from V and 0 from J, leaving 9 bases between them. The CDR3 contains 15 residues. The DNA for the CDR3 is TGTGCCAGCAGCGTAGGGGCAGCGGACCAAGAGACCCAGTACTTC. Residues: CASSVGAADQETQYF.

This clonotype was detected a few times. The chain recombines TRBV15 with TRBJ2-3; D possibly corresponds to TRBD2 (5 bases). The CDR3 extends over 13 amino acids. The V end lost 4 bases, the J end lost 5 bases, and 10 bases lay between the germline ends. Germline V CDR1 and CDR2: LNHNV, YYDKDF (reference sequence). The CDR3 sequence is CATSTSRGDTQYF. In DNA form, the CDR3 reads TGTGCCACCAGCACTTCACGGGGAGATACGCAGTATTTT. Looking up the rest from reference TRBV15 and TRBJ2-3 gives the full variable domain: DAMVIQNPRYQVTQFGKPVTLSCSQTLNHNVMYWYQQKSSQAPKLLFHYYDKDFNNEADTPDNFQSRRPNTSFCFLDIRSPGLGDTAMYLCATSTSRGDTQYFGPGTRLTVL.

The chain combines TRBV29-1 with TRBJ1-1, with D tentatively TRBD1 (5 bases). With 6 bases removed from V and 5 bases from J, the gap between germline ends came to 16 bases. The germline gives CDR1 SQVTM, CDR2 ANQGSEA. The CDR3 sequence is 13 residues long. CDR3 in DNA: TGCAGCGTAGAAAATGGACGGGGGACTGAAGCTTTCTTT. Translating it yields CSVENGRGTEAFF.

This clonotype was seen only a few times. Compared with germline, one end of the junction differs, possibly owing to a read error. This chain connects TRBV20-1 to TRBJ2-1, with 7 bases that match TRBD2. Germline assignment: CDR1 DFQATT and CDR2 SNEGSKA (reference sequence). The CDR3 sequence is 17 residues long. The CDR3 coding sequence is TGCAGTGCCAGAGTGTCTAGCGGACAAAGCTCCTACAATGAGCAGTTCTTC. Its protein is CSARVSSGQSSYNEQFF.

CDR3 residues: CSASIGLTSYNEQFF. CDR3 coding DNA: TGCAGTGCTAGTATAGGCCTTACGTCCTACAATGAGCAGTTCTTC. The chain carries TRBV20-1 and TRBJ2-1; D unclear. Germline CDR1 reads DFQATT; CDR2 reads SNEGSKA (reference sequence). This CDR3 is built from 15 residues. V gave up 3 bases and J gave up 1 base, with 13 bases separating them.

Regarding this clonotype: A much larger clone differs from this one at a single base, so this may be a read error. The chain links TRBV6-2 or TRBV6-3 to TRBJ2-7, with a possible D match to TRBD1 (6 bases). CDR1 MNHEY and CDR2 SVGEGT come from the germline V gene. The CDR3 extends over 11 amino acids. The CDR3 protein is CASGQNYEQCF. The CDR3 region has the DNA TGTGCCAGCGGACAGAACTACGAGCAGTGCTTC.

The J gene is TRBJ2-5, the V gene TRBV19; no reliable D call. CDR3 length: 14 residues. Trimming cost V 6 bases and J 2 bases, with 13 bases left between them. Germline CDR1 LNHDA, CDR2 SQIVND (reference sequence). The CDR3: CASRAADRQETQYF. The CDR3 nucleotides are TGTGCCAGTAGAGCCGCTGATAGGCAAGAGACCCAGTACTTC.

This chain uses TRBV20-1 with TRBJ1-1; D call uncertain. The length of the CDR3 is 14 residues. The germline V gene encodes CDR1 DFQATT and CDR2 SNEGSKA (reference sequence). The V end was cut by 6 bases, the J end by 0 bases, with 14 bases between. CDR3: CSANPRVVNTEAFF. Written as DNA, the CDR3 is TGCAGTGCCAATCCCCGGGTGGTGAACACTGAAGCTTTCTTT.